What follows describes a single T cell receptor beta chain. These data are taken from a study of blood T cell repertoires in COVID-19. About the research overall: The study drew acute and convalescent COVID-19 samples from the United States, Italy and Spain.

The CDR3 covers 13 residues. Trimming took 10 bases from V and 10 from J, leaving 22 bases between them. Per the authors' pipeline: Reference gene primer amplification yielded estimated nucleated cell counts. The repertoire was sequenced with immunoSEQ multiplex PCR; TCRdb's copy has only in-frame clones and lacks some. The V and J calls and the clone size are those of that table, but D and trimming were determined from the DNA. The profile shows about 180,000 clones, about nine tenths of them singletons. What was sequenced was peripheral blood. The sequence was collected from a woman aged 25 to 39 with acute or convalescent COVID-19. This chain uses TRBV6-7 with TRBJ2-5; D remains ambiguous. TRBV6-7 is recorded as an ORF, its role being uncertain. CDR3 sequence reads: CATNPKPNPGQYF. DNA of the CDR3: TGTGCCACCAATCCCAAACCAAATCCGGGCCAGTACTTC.